The 8 T cell receptor beta chains reported below all come from one sample, sequenced in a study of shared clonotypes between healthy human individuals. Libraries were prepared by immunoSEQ multiplex PCR; TCRdb keeps only in-frame clonotypes and omits some of them. Here the sample spans roughly 850,000 clones, approximately 97% being singletons. Naive CD8 cells lacked CD45RO, underwent positive selection for CCR7 and left out terminally differentiated effector memory CD45RA+ cells. Sequenced input: naive CD8+ T cells sorted from blood. Receptors were obtained from a young man in good health.

The chain is built from TRBV10-1 and TRBJ2-7; D uncertain. Germline loops: CDR1 WNHNN, CDR2 SYGVQD (reference sequence). The CDR3 runs to 12 residues. V gave up 2 bases and J gave up 3 bases, with 5 bases separating them. The CDR3, as DNA: TGCGCCAGCAGTGAGGCTTTCTACGAGCAGTACTTC. Its translation: CASSEAFYEQYF.

The chain combines TRBV14 with TRBJ2-7; tentatively, D is TRBD2 (6 bases). V lost 8 bases and J 3 bases, leaving 23 bases between the germline ends. The CDR3 runs 16 residues. Germline V gene lookup returns CDR1 SGHDN and CDR2 FVKESK. CDR3 sequence (DNA): TGTGCCAGCGGAATCGGCGGGGCCACGCCGTTCTACGAGCAGTACTTC. Its translation: CASGIGGATPFYEQYF.

J is TRBJ1-2 and V is TRBV29-1; D is undetermined. Deletions cut 5 bases from V and 6 bases from J, with 10 bases between. Germline V CDR1 and CDR2: SQVTM, ANQGSEA. The CDR3 totals 11 residues. CDR3 loop: CSVQTRNGYTF. The CDR3 bases are TGCAGCGTTCAGACACGAAATGGCTACACCTTC.

The V and J genes are TRBV15 and TRBJ1-2, with D perhaps matching TRBD1 (5 bases). Germline V gene lookup returns CDR1 LNHNV and CDR2 YYDKDF (reference sequence). This CDR3 contains 14 residues. V lost 4 bases and J 5 bases, leaving 14 bases between the germline ends. CDR3 region: CATSTPAQGYGYTF. The CDR3 nucleotides read TGTGCCACCAGCACCCCCGCCCAGGGTTATGGCTACACCTTC.

The genes are TRBV28 and TRBJ2-3; D remains unclear. The germline CDR1 and CDR2 sequences are MDHEN and SYDVKM. Trimming took 3 bases from V and 1 from J, leaving 8 bases between them. CDR3 length: 14 residues. CDR3 residues: CASSLMAGTDTQYF. In nucleotides, the CDR3 is TGTGCCAGCAGTTTGATGGCGGGCACAGATACGCAGTATTTT.

DNA for the CDR3: TGTGCCAGCAGCTTTGGCTCAGCCTACGAGCAGTACTTC. It is translated as CASSFGSAYEQYF. The chain couples TRBV5-8 to TRBJ2-7; no clear D. The V end lost 2 bases, the J end lost 2 bases, and 8 bases lay between the germline ends. CDR3 size: 13 residues. Looked up from germline, CDR1 is SGHTS and CDR2 is YDEGEE.

V and J are TRBV7-9 and TRBJ2-3; TRBD1 or TRBD2 may be the D gene (6 bases each). CDR1 and CDR2 from the germline V gene are SEHNR and FQNEAQ (reference sequence). The length of the CDR3 is 13 residues. Trimming took off 6 bases at V and 7 bases at J, with 14 bases between the two ends. The DNA for the CDR3 is TGTGCCAGCAGTATTAGGGGGGAACATACGCAGTATTTT. This encodes CASSIRGEHTQYF.

This sequence joins TRBV4-1 and TRBJ1-2; D may be TRBD1 (5 bases). CDR3 length equals 15 residues. The germline CDR1 and CDR2 sequences are MGHRA and YSYEKL. The V end was cut by 0 bases, the J end by 0 bases, with 8 bases between. CDR3 nucleotide sequence: TGCGCCAGCAGCCAAGACCCGGGGCCTAACTATGGCTACACCTTC. Amino acid sequence: CASSQDPGPNYGYTF.